This TCR beta chain was obtained from a study of cytomegalovirus exposure and HLA in healthy donors. Findings and caveats of the study: Researchers reported in a later analysis that a missense DCLRE1C variant was tied to TCR beta V- and J-gene trimming.

The PCR had 60 Vbeta and 13 Jbeta primers. Clones were read by immunoSEQ multiplex PCR, and TCRdb kept only the in-frame ones, dropping some. The sample lists around 96,000 clones, roughly three fifths occurring once. About this clone: Its antigen remains unidentified.

V shed 5 bases and J shed 6 bases, with 19 bases lying between them. The CDR3 sequence is 16 residues long. In germline, CDR1 is SEHNR, CDR2 FQNEAQ (reference sequence). The specimen sequenced was PBMCs. The rearrangement links TRBV7-9 to TRBJ1-4; D possibly corresponds to TRBD1 (5 bases). The source of this sequence is a man in his 60s in good health and CMV-seronegative. CDR3 amino acids: CASSPKRGTGYEKLFF. The CDR3 DNA follows: TGTGCCAGCAGCCCCAAAAGGGGCACAGGATATGAAAAACTGTTTTTT.